The sequence of this T cell receptor beta chain was determined in a study of T cell responses to AZD1222 COVID-19 vaccine. Produced via immunoSEQ multiplex PCR; TCRdb's table is partial and in-frame only. The table includes a few hundred thousand clones, over 90% detected once. The germline gives CDR1 LGHDT, CDR2 YNNKEL (reference sequence). There are 14 residues in the CDR3. Unmatched junction bases numbered 7, after V lost 4 bases and J lost 5 bases. This receptor was obtained from an adult in good health. This material consisted of peripheral blood, taken on day 0 of AZD1222 vaccination. This chain links TRBV3-1 (or the pseudogene TRBV3-2) with TRBJ2-5, with 7 nucleotides matching TRBD2. The CDR3 sequence is CASSPLAGVETQYF. The CDR3 region has the DNA TGTGCCAGCAGCCCCCTGGCGGGGGTGGAGACCCAGTACTTC.